The clone carrying this T cell receptor (beta chain) was counted only a few times. These data are taken from a study of cytomegalovirus exposure and HLA in healthy donors. Nominally healthy donors provided the samples, though records likely missed some immune exposures. The study ran its PCR with 60 Vbeta and 13 Jbeta primers. Profiling relied on immunoSEQ multiplex PCR, and the TCRdb table lists in-frame clones only, not all of them. The sample records around 100,000 clones, roughly three quarters being singletons. Sequencing used PBMCs. The TCR originated in a woman between 55 and 75 years old in good health and CMV-seropositive.

CDR3 in DNA: TGCGCCAGCAGCTCCGGGACAGGGGGCAATGAGCAGTTCTTC. Protein: CASSSGTGGNEQFF. This sequence joins TRBV5-1 and TRBJ2-1; 11 nucleotides align to TRBD1. Per germline, CDR1 SGHRS and CDR2 YFSETQ. The CDR3 has 14 residues. Trimming removed 3 bases from V and 6 bases from J; junction bases left unmatched: 2.